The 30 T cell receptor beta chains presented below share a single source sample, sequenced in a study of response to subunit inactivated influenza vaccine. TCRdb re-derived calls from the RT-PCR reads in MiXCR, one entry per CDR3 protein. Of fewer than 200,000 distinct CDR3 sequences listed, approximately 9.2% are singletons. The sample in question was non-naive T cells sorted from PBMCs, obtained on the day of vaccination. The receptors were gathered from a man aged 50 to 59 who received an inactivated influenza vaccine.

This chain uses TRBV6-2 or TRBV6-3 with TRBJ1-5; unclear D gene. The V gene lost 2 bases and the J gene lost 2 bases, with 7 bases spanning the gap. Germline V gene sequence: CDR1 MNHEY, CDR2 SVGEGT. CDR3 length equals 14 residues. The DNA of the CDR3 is TGTGCCAGCAGTTACGAACCACGCAATCAGCCCCAGCATTTT. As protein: CASSYEPRNQPQHF.

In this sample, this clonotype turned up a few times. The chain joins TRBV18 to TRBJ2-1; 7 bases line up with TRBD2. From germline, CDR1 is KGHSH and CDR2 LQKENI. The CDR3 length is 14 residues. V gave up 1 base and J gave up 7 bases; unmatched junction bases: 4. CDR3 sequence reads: CASSPQGRGNEQFF. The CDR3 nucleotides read TGTGCCAGCTCACCACAGGGGAGGGGAAATGAGCAGTTCTTC.

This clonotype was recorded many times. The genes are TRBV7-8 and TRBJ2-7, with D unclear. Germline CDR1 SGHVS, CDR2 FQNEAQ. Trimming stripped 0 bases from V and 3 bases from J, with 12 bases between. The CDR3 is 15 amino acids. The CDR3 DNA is TGTGCCAGCAGCTTAGCGCTTGTCCCAGTCTACGAGCAGTACTTC. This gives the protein CASSLALVPVYEQYF.

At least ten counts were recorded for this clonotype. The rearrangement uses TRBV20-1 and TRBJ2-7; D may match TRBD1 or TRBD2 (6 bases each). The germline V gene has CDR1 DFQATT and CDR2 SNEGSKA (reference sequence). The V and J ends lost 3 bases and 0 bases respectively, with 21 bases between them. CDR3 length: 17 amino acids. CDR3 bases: TGCAGTGCTAGGGGGGGCGTTAGCAGCACACCCTCCTACGAGCAGTACTTC. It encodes CSARGGVSSTPSYEQYF.

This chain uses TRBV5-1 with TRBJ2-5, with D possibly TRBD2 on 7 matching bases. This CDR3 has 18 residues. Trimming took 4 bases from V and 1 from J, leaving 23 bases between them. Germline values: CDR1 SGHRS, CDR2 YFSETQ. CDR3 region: CASSETGFLGGPQETQYF. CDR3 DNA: TGCGCCAGCAGCGAGACAGGTTTCCTCGGGGGGCCCCAAGAGACCCAGTACTTC.

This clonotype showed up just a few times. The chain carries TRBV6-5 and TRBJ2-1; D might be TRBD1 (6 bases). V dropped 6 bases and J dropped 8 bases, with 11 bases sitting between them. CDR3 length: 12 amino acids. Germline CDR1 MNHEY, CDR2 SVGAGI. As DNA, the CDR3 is TGTGCCAGCAGAAAAGGGGGATATGAGCAGTTCTTC. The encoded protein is CASRKGGYEQFF.

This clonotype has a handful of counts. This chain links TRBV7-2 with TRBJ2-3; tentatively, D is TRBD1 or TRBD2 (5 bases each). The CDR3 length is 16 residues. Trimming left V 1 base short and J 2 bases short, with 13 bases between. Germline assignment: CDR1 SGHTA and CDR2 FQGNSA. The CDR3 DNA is TGTGCCAGCAGCTTAGTGGGACGTGGGCTCACAGATACGCAGTATTTT. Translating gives CASSLVGRGLTDTQYF.

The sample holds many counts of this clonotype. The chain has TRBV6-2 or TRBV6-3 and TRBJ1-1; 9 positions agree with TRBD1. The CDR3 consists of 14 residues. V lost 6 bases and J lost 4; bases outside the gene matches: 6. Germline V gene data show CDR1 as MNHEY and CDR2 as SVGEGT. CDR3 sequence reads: CASSGTGFGTEAFF. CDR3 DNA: TGTGCCAGCAGCGGGACAGGGTTCGGCACTGAAGCTTTCTTT.

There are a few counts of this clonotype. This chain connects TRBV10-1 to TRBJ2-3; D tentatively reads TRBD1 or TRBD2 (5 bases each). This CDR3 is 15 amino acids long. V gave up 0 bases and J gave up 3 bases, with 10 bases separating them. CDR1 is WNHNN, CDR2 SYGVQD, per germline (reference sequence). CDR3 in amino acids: CASSESIWGTDTQYF. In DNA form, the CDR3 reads TGCGCCAGCAGTGAGTCGATCTGGGGGACAGATACGCAGTATTTT.

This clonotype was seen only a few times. The DNA of the CDR3 is TGTGCCAGCAGCTTTACATGGAACTATGGCTACACCTTC. It codes for CASSFTWNYGYTF. The rearrangement joins TRBV2 to TRBJ1-2; D remains ambiguous. Trimming removed 6 bases from V and 2 bases from J, with 10 bases in between. The CDR3 runs 13 residues. Looked up from germline, CDR1 is SNHLY and CDR2 is FYNNEI.

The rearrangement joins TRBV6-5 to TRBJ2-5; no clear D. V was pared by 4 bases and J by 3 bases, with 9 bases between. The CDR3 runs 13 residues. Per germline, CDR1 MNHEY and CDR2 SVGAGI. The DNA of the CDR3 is TGTGCCAGCAGTTTTGCCGTAAAAGAGACCCAGTACTTC. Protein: CASSFAVKETQYF.

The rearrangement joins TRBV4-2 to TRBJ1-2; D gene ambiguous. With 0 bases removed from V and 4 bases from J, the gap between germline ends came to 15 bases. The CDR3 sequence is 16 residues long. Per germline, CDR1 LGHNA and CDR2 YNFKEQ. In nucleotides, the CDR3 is TGTGCCAGCAGCCAAGATCCCACCGGGTTGGCCTATGGCTACACCTTC. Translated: CASSQDPTGLAYGYTF.

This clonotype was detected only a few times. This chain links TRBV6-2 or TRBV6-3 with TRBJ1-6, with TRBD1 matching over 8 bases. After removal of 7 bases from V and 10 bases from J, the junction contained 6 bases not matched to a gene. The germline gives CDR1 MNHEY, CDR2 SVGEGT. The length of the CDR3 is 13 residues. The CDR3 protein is CASTQGAGSPLHF. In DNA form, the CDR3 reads TGTGCCAGCACCCAGGGGGCTGGATCACCCCTCCACTTT.

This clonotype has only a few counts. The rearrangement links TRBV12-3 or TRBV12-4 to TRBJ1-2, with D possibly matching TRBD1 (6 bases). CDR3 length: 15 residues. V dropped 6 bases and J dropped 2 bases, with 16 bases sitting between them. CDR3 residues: CASSQARGGNYGYTF. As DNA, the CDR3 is TGTGCCAGCAGCCAGGCCCGGGGGGGCAACTATGGCTACACCTTC.

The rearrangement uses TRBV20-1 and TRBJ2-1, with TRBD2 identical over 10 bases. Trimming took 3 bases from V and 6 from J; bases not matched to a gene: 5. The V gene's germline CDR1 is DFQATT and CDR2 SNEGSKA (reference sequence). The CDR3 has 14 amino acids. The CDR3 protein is CSARSGRAVNEQFF. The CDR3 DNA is TGCAGTGCTAGGAGCGGGAGGGCTGTCAATGAGCAGTTCTTC.

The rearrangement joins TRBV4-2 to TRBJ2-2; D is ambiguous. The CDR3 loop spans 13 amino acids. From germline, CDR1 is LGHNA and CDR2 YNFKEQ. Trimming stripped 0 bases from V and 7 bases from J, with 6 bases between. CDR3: CASSQDGDGELFF. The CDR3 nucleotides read TGTGCCAGCAGCCAAGATGGAGACGGGGAGCTGTTTTTT.

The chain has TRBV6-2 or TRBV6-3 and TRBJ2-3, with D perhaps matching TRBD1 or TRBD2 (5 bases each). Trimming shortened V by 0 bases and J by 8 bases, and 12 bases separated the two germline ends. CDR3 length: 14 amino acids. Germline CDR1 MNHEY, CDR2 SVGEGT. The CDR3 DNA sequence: TGTGCCAGCAGTTACTCGATGGCCGGGGCTACGCAGTATTTT. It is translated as CASSYSMAGATQYF.

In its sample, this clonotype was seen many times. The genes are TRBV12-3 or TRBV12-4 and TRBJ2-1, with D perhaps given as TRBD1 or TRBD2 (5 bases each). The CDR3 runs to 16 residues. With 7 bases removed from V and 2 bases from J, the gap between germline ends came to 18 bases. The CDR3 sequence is CASTPMGVVPYNEQFF. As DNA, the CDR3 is TGTGCCAGCACTCCGATGGGGGTGGTTCCCTACAATGAGCAGTTCTTC.

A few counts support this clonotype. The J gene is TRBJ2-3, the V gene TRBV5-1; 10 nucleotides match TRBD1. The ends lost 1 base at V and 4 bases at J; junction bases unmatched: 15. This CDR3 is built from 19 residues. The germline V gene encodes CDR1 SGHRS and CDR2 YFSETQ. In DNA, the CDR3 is TGCGCCAGCAGCTTGTGGGGGCACTCTGGACAGGGGGGCCCAGATACGCAGTATTTT. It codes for CASSLWGHSGQGGPDTQYF.

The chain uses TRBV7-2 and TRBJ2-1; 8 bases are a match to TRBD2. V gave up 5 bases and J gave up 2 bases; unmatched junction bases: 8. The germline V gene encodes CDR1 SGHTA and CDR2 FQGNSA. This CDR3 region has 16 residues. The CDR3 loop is CASSRGAGGTYNEQFF. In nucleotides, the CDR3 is TGTGCCAGCAGCCGCGGGGCGGGAGGAACCTACAATGAGCAGTTCTTC.

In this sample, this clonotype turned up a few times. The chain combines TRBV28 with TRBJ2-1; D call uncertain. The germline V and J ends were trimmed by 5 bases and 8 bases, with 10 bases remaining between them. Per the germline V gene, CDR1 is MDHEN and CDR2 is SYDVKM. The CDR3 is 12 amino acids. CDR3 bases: TGTGCCAGCAGTATCCGACTGTATGAGCAGTTCTTC. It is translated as CASSIRLYEQFF. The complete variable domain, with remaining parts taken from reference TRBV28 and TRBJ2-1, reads DVKVTQSSRYLVKRTGEKVFLECVQDMDHENMFWYRQDPGLGLRLIYFSYDVKMKEKGDIPEGYSVSREKKERFSLILESASTNQTSMYLCASSIRLYEQFFGPGTRLTVL.

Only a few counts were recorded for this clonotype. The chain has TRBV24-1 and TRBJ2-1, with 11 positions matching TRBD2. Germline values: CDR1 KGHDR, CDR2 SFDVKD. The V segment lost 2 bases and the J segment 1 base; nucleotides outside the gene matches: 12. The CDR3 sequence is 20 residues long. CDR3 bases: TGTGCCACCAGTGATTCTGGGGTTAATCTAGCGGGAGGATCCTACAATGAGCAGTTCTTC. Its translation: CATSDSGVNLAGGSYNEQFF.

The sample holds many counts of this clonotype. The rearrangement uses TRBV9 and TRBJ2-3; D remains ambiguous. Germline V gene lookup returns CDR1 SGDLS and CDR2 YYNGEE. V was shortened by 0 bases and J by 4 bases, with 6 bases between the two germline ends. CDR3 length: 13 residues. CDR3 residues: CASSVVGADTQYF. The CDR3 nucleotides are TGTGCCAGCAGCGTAGTAGGCGCAGATACGCAGTATTTT.

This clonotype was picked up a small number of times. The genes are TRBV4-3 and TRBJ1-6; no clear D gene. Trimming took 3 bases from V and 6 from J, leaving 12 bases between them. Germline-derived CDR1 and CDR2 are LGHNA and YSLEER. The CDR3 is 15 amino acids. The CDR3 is CASSQTSGVNSPLHF. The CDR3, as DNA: TGCGCCAGCAGCCAGACCTCGGGAGTTAATTCACCCCTCCACTTT.

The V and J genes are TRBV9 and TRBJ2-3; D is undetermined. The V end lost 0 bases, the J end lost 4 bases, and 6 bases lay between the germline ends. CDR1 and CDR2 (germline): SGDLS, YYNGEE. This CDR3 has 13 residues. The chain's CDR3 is CASSVDDADTQYF. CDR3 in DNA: TGTGCCAGCAGCGTAGATGATGCAGATACGCAGTATTTT.

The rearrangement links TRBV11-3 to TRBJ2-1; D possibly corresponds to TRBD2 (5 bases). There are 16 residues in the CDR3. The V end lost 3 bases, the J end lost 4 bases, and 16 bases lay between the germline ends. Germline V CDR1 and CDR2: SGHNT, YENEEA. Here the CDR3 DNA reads TGTGCCAGCAGCTTCTTGGCTAGCCATAGGTACAATGAGCAGTTCTTC. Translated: CASSFLASHRYNEQFF.

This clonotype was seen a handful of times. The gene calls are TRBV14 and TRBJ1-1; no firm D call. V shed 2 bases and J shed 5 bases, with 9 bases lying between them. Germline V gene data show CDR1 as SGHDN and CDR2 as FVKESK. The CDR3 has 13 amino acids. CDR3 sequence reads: CASSQQRETEAFF. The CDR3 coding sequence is TGTGCCAGCAGCCAACAGAGAGAGACTGAAGCTTTCTTT.

The CDR3 bases are TGTGCCAGCAGTCAATCAGCAGGGGGCTACGAGCAGTACTTC. This encodes CASSQSAGGYEQYF. The chain has TRBV12-3 or TRBV12-4 and TRBJ2-7; 7 bases match TRBD1. Germline trimming cut 5 bases from V and 3 bases from J; bases unmatched to any gene: 7. This CDR3 contains 14 residues.

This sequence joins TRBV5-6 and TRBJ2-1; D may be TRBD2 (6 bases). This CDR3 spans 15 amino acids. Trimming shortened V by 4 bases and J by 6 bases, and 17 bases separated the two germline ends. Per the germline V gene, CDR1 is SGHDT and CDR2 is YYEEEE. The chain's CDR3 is CASSPGLAKPNEQFF. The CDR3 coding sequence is TGTGCCAGCAGCCCCGGGCTAGCGAAACCCAATGAGCAGTTCTTC.

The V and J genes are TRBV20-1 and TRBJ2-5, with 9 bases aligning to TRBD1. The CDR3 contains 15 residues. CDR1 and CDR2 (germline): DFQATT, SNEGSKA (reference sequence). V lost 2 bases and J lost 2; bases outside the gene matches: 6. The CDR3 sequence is CSARRGQGKQETQYF. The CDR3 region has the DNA TGCAGTGCTAGAAGGGGACAGGGCAAACAAGAGACCCAGTACTTC.